This TCR beta chain was profiled in a study of T-cell memory formation after mild COVID-19. TCRdb passed the 5' RACE reads through MiXCR, listing each CDR3 protein once. The sample holds approximately 210,000 distinct CDR3 sequences; approximately 16% are singletons and the top ten take 2.4%. Notes on the study in general: A second wave expanding day 15 to 37 was CD4+-biased; contracting clones were balanced. Specificity for SARS-CoV-2 was not confirmed among the second-wave clones peaking on day 37. Several responding clones turned up in pre-infection memory, indicating that cross-reactive memory may have taken part.

The CDR3 contains 15 residues. V lost 3 bases and J lost 8; bases outside the gene matches: 4. Of note for this clonotype: Antigen unknown.

Input material: PBMCs or a T cell subset sorted from them (not recorded which). This chain connects TRBV12-3 or TRBV12-4 to TRBJ2-1; 13 bases are shared with TRBD2. This clonotype was obtained from an adult woman who had mild COVID-19 (a few samples of this study predate the infection). Cell type and time point are not known. The CDR3 DNA reads TGTGCCAGCAGTTTCGGGACTAGCGGGGTAGATGAGCAGTTCTTC. This codes for CASSFGTSGVDEQFF.